This passage covers 5 T cell receptor beta chains from one sample sequenced in a study of T cell responses to AZD1222 COVID-19 vaccine. Generated by immunoSEQ multiplex PCR, the TCRdb table keeps only in-frame clones and is missing some. The sample lists about 140,000 clones; roughly 87% were seen once. The material was peripheral blood, obtained 28 days after the second dose of the MenACWY control vaccine. The receptors shown here come from an adult who received the MenACWY meningococcal vaccine as a control.

This sequence joins TRBV5-1 and TRBJ2-5; D gene unclear. Trimming pared 0 bases from V and 0 bases from J, leaving 9 bases between. Germline values: CDR1 SGHRS, CDR2 YFSETQ. The CDR3 has 15 amino acids. The CDR3: CASSLDAVYQETQYF. DNA of the CDR3: TGCGCCAGCAGCTTGGACGCGGTGTACCAAGAGACCCAGTACTTC. The full variable domain, with the rest looked up from reference TRBV5-1 and TRBJ2-5, is KAGVTQTPRYLIKTRGQQVTLSCSPISGHRSVSWYQQTPGQGLQFLFEYFSETQRNKGNFPGRFSGRQFSNSRSEMNVSTLELGDSALYLCASSLDAVYQETQYFGPGTRLLVL.

The genes are TRBV6-2 or TRBV6-3 and TRBJ1-1; D is ambiguous. Germline V lookup: CDR1 MNHEY, CDR2 SVGEGT. CDR3 length equals 12 residues. V gave up 0 bases and J gave up 5 bases, with 4 bases separating them. CDR3 bases: TGTGCCAGCAGTTACTCGTGGACTGAAGCTTTCTTT. It codes for CASSYSWTEAFF.

The V call is TRBV5-6, the J call TRBJ1-1; the D gene is possibly TRBD1 (5 bases). Germline CDR1 is SGHDT and CDR2 is YYEEEE. The CDR3 runs 12 residues. V shed 0 bases and J shed 10 bases, with 10 bases lying between them. In nucleotides, the CDR3 is TGTGCCAGCAGCTTGGTGGGGCTTGGAGCTTTCTTT. Its translation is CASSLVGLGAFF. Variable domain in full (rest from reference TRBV5-6 and TRBJ1-1): DAGVTQSPTHLIKTRGQQVTLRCSPKSGHDTVSWYQQALGQGPQFIFQYYEEEERQRGNFPDRFSGHQFPNYSSELNVNALLLGDSALYLCASSLVGLGAFFGQGTRLTVV.

V and J are TRBV6-5 and TRBJ1-6, with TRBD1 matching 7 bases. J lost 8 bases, V lost 2 bases, and 6 bases had no gene match. Germline V gene data show CDR1 as MNHEY and CDR2 as SVGAGI. The CDR3 covers 15 residues. CDR3 residues: CASSYGQAEDSPLHF. The CDR3 DNA reads as TGTGCCAGCAGTTACGGACAGGCGGAGGATTCACCCCTCCACTTT.

This clone has just a few counts. This chain joins TRBV29-1 and TRBJ2-7; 12 nucleotides agree with TRBD2. V was clipped by 4 bases and J by 6 bases; unmatched bases: 4. This CDR3 spans 13 amino acids. Germline V gene data show CDR1 as SQVTM and CDR2 as ANQGSEA. CDR3 sequence: CSVGTSGVREQYF. DNA for the CDR3: TGCAGCGTTGGGACTAGCGGGGTCCGCGAGCAGTACTTC.